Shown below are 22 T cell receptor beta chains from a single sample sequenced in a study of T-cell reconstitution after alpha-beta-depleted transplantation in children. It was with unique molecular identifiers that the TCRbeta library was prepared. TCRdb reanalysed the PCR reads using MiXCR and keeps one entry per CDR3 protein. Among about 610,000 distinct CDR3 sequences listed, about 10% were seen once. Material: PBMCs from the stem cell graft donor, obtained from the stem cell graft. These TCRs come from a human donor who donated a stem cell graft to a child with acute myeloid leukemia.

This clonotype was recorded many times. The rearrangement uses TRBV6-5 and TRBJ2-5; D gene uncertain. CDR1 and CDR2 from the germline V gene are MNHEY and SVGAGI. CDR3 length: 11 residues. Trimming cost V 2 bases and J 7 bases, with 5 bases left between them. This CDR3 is CASSYVGTQYF. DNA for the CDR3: TGTGCCAGCAGTTACGTGGGGACCCAGTACTTC.

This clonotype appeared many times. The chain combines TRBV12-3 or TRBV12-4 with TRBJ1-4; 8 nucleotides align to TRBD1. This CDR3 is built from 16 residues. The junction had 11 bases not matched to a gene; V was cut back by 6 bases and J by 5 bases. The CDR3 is CASRARGTGRNEKLFF. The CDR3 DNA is TGTGCCAGCAGGGCCCGCGGGACAGGACGAAATGAAAAACTGTTTTTT.

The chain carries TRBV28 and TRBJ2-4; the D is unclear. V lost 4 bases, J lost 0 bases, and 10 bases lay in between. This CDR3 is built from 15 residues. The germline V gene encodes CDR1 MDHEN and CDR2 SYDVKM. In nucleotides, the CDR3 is TGTGCCAGCAGTTCCACTACCCTAGCCAAAAACATTCAGTACTTC. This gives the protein CASSSTTLAKNIQYF.

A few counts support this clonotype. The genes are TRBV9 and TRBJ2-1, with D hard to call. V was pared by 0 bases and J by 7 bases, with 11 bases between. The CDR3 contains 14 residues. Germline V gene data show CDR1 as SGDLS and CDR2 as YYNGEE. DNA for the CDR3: TGTGCCAGCAGCGTAGATTGGGTAGTAAATGAGCAGTTCTTC. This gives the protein CASSVDWVVNEQFF.

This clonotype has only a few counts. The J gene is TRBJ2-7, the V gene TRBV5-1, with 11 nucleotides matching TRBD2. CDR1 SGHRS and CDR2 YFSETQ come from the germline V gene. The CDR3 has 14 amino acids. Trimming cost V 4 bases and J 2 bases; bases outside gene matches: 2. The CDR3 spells CASSGTSGPYEQYF. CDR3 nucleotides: TGCGCCAGCAGCGGGACTAGCGGTCCCTACGAGCAGTACTTC.

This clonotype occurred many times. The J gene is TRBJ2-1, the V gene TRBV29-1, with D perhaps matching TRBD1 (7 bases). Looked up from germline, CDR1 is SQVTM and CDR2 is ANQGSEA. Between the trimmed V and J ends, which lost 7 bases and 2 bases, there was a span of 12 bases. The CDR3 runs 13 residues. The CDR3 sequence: CSAEGQTYNEQFF. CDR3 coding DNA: TGCAGCGCGGAGGGACAGACCTACAATGAGCAGTTCTTC.

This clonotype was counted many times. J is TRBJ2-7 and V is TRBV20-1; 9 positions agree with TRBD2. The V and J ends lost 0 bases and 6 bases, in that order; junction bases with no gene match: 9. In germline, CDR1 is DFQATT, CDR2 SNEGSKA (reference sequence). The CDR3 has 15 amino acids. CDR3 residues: CSAREREGRFGEQYF. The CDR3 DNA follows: TGCAGTGCTAGAGAGCGGGAGGGCCGATTTGGCGAGCAGTACTTC.

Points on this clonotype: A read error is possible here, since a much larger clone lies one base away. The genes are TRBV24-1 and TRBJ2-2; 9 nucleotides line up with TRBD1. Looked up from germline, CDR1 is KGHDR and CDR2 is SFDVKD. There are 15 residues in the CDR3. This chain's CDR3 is CASAPGQGDSGGLFF. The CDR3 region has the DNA TGTGCCTCGGCTCCGGGACAGGGAGATTCCGGGGGGCTGTTTTTT.

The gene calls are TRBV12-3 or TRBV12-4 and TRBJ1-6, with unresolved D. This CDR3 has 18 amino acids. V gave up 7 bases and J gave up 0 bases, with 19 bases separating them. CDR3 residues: CASTGSMDGGSYNSPLHF. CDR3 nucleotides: TGTGCCAGCACAGGTTCCATGGACGGAGGCTCCTATAATTCACCCCTCCACTTT.

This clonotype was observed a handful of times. The CDR3 loop reads CASSLWTGMNTEAFF. In DNA, the CDR3 is TGTGCCAGCAGCTTATGGACAGGGATGAACACTGAAGCTTTCTTT. V usage is TRBV7-9 and J usage is TRBJ1-1, with 8 positions matching TRBD1. Germline lookup yields CDR1 SEHNR and CDR2 FQNEAQ (reference sequence). V dropped 2 bases and J dropped 0; count of bases not matched to a gene: 2. This CDR3 region has 15 residues.

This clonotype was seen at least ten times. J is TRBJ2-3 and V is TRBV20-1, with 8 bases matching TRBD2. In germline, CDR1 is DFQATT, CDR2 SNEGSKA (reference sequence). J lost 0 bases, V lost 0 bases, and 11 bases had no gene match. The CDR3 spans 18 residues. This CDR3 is CSARDRRLAGLSTDTQYF. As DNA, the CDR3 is TGCAGTGCTAGAGATAGGAGGCTAGCGGGCCTAAGCACAGATACGCAGTATTTT.

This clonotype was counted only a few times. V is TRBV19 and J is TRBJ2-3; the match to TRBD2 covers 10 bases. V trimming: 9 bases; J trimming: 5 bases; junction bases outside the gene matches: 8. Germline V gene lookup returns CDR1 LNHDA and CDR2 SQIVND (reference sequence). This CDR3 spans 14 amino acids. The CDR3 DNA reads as TGTGCCAGCAGAGCGGGAGGGAGTTTAGATACGCAGTATTTT. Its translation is CASRAGGSLDTQYF.

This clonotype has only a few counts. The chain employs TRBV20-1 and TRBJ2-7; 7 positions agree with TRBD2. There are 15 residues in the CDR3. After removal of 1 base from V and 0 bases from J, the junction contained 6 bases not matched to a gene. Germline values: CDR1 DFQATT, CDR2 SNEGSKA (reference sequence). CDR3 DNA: TGCAGTGCTAGAGCCCCAGGCGGGAGCTCCTACGAGCAGTACTTC. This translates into CSARAPGGSSYEQYF.

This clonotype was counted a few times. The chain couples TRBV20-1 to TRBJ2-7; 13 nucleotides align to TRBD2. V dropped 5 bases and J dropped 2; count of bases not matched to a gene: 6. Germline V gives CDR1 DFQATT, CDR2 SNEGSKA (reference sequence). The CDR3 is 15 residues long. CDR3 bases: TGCAGTGCTCGGGGGACTAGCGGGACCACCTACGAGCAGTACTTC. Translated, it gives CSARGTSGTTYEQYF.

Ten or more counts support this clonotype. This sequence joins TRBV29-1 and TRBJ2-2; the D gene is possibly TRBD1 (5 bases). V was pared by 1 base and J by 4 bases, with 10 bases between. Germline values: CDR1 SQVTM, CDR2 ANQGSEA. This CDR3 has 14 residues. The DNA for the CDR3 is TGCAGCGTTGAAGGGTCTAGGGGCACCGGGGAGCTGTTTTTT. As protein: CSVEGSRGTGELFF.

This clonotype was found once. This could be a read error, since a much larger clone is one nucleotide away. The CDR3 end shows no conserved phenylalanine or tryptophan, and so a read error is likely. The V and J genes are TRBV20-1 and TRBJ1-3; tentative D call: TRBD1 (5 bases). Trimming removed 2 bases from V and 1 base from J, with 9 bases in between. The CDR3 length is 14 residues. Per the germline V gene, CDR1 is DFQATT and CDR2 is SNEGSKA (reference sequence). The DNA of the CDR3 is TGCAGTGCTAGATCCGGGGGTTCTGGAAACACCATATATTGT. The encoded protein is CSARSGGSGNTIYC.

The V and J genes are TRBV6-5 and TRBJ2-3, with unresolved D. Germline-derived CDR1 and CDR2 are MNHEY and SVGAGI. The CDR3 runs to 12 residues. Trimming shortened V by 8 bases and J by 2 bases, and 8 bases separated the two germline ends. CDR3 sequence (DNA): TGTGCCAGCCGGAGTTACACAGATACGCAGTATTTT. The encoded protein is CASRSYTDTQYF.

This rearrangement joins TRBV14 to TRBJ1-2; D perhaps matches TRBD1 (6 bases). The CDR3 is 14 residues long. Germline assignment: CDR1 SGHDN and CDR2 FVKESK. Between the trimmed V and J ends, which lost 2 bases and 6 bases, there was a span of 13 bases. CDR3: CASSQIGRGHGYTF. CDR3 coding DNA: TGTGCCAGCAGCCAAATAGGCAGGGGCCATGGCTACACCTTC. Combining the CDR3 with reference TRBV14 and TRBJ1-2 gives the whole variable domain EAGVTQFPSHSVIEKGQTVTLRCDPISGHDNLYWYRRVMGKEIKFLLHFVKESKQDESGMPNNRFLAERTGGTYSTLKVQPAELEDSGVYFCASSQIGRGHGYTFGSGTRLTVV.

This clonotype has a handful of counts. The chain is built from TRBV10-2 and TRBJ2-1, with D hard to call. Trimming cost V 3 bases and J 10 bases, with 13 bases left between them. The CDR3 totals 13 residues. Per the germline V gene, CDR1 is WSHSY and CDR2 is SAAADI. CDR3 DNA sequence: TGCGCCAGCAGTGACCACCCAAGTCCGGAGCAGTTCTTC. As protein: CASSDHPSPEQFF.

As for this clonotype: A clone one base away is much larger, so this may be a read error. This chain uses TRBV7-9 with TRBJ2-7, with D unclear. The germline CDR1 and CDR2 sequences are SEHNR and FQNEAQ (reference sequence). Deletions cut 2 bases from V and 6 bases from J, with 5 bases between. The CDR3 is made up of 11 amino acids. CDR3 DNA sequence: TGTGCCAGCAGCTTATGGGGCGAGCAGTACTTC. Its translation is CASSLWGEQYF.

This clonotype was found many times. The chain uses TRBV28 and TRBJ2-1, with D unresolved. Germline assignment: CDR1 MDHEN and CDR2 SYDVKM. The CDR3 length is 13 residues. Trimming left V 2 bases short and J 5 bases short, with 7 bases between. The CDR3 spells CASSLRTHNEQFF. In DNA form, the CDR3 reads TGTGCCAGCAGTTTAAGGACCCACAATGAGCAGTTCTTC.

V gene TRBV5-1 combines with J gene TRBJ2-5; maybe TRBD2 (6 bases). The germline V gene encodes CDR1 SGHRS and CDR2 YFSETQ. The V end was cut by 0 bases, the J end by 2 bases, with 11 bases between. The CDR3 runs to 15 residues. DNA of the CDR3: TGCGCCAGCAGCTTGGGGCCCGGGACTCAAGAGACCCAGTACTTC. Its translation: CASSLGPGTQETQYF.